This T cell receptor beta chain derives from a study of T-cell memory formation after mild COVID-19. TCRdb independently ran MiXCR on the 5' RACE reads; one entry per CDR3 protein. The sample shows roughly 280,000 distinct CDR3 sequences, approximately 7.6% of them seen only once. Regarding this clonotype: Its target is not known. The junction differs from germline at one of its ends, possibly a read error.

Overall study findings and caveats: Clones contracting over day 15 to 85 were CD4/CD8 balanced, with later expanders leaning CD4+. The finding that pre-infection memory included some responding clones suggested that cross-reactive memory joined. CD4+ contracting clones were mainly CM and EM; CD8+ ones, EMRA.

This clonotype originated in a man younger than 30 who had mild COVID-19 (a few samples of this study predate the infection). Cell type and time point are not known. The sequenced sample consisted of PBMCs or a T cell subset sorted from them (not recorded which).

The CDR3 sequence: CASSQGAGSGSPLQF. The CDR3 DNA reads TGTGCCAGCAGCCAAGGGGCAGGGTCTGGATCACCCCTCCAGTTT. This rearrangement joins TRBV14 to TRBJ1-6; maybe TRBD1 (5 bases). The germline gives CDR1 SGHDN, CDR2 FVKESK. The CDR3 covers 15 residues.